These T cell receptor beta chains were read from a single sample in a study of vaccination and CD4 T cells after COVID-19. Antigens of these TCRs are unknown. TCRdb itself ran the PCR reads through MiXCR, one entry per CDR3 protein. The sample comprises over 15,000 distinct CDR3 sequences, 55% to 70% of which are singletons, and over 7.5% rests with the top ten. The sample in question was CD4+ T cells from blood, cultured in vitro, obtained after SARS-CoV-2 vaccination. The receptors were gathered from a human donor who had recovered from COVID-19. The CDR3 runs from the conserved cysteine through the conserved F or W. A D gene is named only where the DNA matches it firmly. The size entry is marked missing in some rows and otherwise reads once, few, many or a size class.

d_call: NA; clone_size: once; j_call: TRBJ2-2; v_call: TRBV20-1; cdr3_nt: TGCAGTGCTAGACCCCGGGGGAGTATCACCGGGGAGCTGTTTTTT; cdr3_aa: CSARPRGSITGELFF
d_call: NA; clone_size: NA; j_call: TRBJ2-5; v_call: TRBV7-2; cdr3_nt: TGTGCCAGCAGCTTAATTTTCGGGGGGCCAGAGACCCAGTACTTC; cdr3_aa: CASSLIFGGPETQYF
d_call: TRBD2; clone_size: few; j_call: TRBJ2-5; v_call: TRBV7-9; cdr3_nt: TGTGCCAGCAGCTACCCCCGCGGAGGTGTTCGGGAGGCCCAGTACTTC; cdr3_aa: CASSYPRGGVREAQYF
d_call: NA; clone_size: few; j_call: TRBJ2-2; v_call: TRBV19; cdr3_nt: TGTGCCAGTCGGACAGTAGGATCCGGCGGGGAGCTGTTTTTT; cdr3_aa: CASRTVGSGGELFF
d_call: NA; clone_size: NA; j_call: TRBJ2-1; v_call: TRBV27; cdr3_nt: TGTGCCAGCAGTCCAGACTCCTTTCAGTGGGCTGAGCAGTTCTTC; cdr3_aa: CASSPDSFQWAEQFF
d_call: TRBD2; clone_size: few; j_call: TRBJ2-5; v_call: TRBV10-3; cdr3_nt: TGTGCCATCAGTGTCCGGGGGGGGGCGCAAGAGACCCAGTACTTC; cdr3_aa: CAISVRGGAQETQYF
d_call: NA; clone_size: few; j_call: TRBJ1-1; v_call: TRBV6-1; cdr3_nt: TGTGCCAGCACCGGGACGGGGACTGAAGCTTTCTTT; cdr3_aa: CASTGTGTEAFF
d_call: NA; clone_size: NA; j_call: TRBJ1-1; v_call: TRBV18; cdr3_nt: TGTGCCAGCTCACCACGATACGGGGCCGAGGAGGGCACTGAAGCTTTCTTT; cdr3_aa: CASSPRYGAEEGTEAFF
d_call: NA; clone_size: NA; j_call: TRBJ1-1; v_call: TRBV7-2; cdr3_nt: TGTGCCAGCAGCTTAGCGGGCAGGGGTAACACTGAAGCTTTCTTT; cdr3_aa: CASSLAGRGNTEAFF
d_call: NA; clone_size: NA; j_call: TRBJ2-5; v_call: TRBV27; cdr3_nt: TGTGCCAGCAAGGAAGGACGGTATACGGGGACCCAGTACTTC; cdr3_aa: CASKEGRYTGTQYF
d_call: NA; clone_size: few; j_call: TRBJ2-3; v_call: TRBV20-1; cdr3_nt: TGCAGTGCTAGTAGGGGGGGCGAGGCAGATACGCAGTATTTT; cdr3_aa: CSASRGGEADTQYF
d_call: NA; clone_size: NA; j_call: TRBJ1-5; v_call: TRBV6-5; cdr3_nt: TGTGCCAGCAGTTCCGGGAGTATTTATCAGCCCCAGCATTTT; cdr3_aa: CASSSGSIYQPQHF
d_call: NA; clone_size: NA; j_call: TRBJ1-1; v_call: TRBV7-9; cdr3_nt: TGTGCCAGCAGCCCTTGGGGGCGCCTAGATGAAGCTTTCTTT; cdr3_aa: CASSPWGRLDEAFF
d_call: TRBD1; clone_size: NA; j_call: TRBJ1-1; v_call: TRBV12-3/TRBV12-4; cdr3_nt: TGTGCCAGCGTCAGGGGGCCCACCACTGAAGCTTTCTTT; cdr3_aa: CASVRGPTTEAFF
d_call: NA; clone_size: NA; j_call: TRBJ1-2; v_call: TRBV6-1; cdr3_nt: TGTGCCAGCCGACTGGGGGGGTATGGCTACACCTTC; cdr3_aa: CASRLGGYGYTF
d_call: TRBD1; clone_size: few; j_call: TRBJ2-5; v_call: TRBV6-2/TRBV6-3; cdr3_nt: TGTGCCAGCAGCCCGGACAGGGGGACTTGGGAGACCCAGTACTTC; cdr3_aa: CASSPDRGTWETQYF
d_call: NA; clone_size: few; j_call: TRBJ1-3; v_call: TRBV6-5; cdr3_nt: TGTGCCAGCAGTTACGGCAGGGCCCCTGGAAACACCATATATTTT; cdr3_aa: CASSYGRAPGNTIYF
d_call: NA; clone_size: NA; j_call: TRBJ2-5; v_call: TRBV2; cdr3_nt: TGTGCCAGCACCCCCTCGGAGACCCAGTACTTC; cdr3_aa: CASTPSETQYF
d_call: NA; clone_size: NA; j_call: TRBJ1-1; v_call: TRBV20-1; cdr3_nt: TGCAGTGCTAGAGATCGACAGGCCCCTGAAGCTTTCTTT; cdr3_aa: CSARDRQAPEAFF
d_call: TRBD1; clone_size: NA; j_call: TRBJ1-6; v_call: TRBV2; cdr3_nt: TGTGCCAGCAGCGTCGGGACAGGGAGGAATTCACCCCTCCACTTT; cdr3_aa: CASSVGTGRNSPLHF
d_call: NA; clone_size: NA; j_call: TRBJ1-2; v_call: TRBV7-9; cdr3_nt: TGTGCCAGCAGCCCCCGGGGCACGGGAGGCTACACCTTC; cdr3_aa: CASSPRGTGGYTF
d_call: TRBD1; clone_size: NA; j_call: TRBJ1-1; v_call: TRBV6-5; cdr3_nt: TGTGCCAGCATTTACCTTCCGGGACAGGGGGCAAATACTGAAGCTTTCTTT; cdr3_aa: CASIYLPGQGANTEAFF
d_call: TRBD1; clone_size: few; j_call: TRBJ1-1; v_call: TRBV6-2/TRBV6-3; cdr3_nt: TGTGCCAGCAGTTACCTATCGAGGACAGGAGGGAACACTGAAGCTTTCTTT; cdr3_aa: CASSYLSRTGGNTEAFF
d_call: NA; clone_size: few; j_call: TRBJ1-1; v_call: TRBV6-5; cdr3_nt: TGTGCCAGCAGTTACCGTCACACTGGGAACACTGAAGCTTTCTTT; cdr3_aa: CASSYRHTGNTEAFF
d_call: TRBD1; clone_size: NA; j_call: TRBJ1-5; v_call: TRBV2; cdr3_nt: TGTGCCAGCAGTGAACATCCCGGGACAGGTCCCTTGTCTAGCAATCAGCCCCAGCATTTT; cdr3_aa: CASSEHPGTGPLSSNQPQHF
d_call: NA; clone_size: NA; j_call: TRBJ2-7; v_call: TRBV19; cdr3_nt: TGTGCCAGTAGTATCTCCGGAGCAACAACCTACGAGCAGTACTTC; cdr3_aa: CASSISGATTYEQYF
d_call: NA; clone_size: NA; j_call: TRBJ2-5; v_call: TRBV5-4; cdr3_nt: TGTGCCAGCGGCAGACTGACTGAGACCCAGTACTTC; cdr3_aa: CASGRLTETQYF
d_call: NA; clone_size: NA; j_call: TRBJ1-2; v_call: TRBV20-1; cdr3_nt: TGCAGTGCTAGCGAGGGGTCTAACTATGGCTACACCTTC; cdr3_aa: CSASEGSNYGYTF